This T cell receptor beta chain emerged from a study of T cells in Graves' hyperthyroidism and ophthalmopathy. Study-wide results and limits: Ophthalmopathy was told apart from stable hyperthyroidism by a 13 V-J model.

TCR beta CDR3 region amplification was performed from RNA transcripts. HTBI primers were the set used in a first-round RT-PCR of the TCR CDR3. Using its own MiXCR run on the multiplex PCR reads, TCRdb lists one record per CDR3 protein. The sample has roughly 500,000 distinct CDR3 sequences, approximately 48% seen once. Note on this clonotype: Antigen specificity is unknown.

CDR3 length equals 14 residues. V dropped 4 bases and J dropped 3 bases, with 12 bases sitting between them. The germline V gene encodes CDR1 SNHLY and CDR2 FYNNEI. This chain links TRBV2 with TRBJ1-1; D not certain. The receptor was isolated from an adult woman with Graves' disease, either hyperthyroidism or ophthalmopathy (not recorded which). The sample taken for sequencing was peripheral blood or thyroid tissue (not recorded which). This CDR3 reads CASSGRVLDTEAFF. DNA for the CDR3: TGTGCCAGCAGTGGCCGGGTCTTGGACACTGAAGCTTTCTTT.